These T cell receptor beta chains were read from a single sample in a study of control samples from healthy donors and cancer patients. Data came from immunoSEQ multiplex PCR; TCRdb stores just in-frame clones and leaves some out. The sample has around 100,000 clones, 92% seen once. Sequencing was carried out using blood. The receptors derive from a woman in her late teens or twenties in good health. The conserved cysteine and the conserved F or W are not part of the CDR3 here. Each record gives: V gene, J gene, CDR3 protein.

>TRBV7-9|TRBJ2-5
ASSLDSRGQETQY
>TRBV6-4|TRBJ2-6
ASSAGTGGSGANVLT
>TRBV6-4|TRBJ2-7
ASSDFGGRGLREQY
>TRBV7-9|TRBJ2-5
ASSWDSKETQY
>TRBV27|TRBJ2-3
ASSLMRGAGTQY
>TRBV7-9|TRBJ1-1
ASSPKAGTEAF
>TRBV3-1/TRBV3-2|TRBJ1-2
ASSHSYGYT
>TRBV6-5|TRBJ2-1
ASSNRLVSYNEQF
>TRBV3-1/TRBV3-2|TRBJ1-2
ASSPRRIRGYT
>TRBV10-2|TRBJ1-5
ASSDRVGQPQH
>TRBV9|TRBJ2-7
ASSQYSGGPQREQY
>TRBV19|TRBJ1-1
ASSIRRTVGVTVNTEAF
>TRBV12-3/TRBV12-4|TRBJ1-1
ASSLGAEAF
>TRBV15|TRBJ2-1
ATSRDPRLNEQF
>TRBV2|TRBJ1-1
ASRYTALGGNTEAF
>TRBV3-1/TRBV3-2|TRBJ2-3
ASSKPRGTQY